The 5 T cell receptor beta chains listed next were all sequenced from one sample in a study of shared clonotypes between healthy human individuals. The repertoire was sequenced with immunoSEQ multiplex PCR; TCRdb's copy has only in-frame clones and lacks some. The sample holds around 690,000 clones; about 90% are singletons and the top ten take 30% to 35%. The sample comprised memory CD8+ T cells from PBMCs. Subset here: CD45RO+ cells pooled with CCR7-negative TemRA cells. These receptors were obtained from a man between 18 and 35 years old in good health. Some clones in this sample may be carry-over from other donors' samples.

J is TRBJ2-7 and V is TRBV29-1; 8 bases agree with TRBD1. The germline V gene has CDR1 SQVTM and CDR2 ANQGSEA. This CDR3 has 15 residues. V was clipped by 6 bases and J by 5 bases; unmatched bases: 15. The CDR3 nucleotides read TGCAGCGTCTCCCGACAGGGGCTTCATTTCGACGAGCAGTACTTC. Its translation is CSVSRQGLHFDEQYF.

CDR3 coding DNA: TGTGCCAGTGGGACAGGTCTTATGAACACTGAAGCTTTCTTT. Its translation is CASGTGLMNTEAFF. The genes are TRBV27 and TRBJ1-1; 8 bases are a match to TRBD1. Losses at the gene ends were 9 bases for V and 0 bases for J; bases not matched to a gene: 6. This CDR3 is 14 amino acids long. CDR1 is MNHEY and CDR2 is SMNVEV in the germline V gene (reference sequence).

This chain uses TRBV7-9 with TRBJ1-1; D remains unclear. The CDR3 loop spans 14 amino acids. Between the trimmed V and J ends, which lost 0 bases and 2 bases, there was a span of 7 bases. CDR1 and CDR2 (germline): SEHNR, FQNEAQ (reference sequence). This CDR3 is CASSLAPVNTEAFF. The CDR3 region has the DNA TGTGCCAGCAGCTTAGCCCCTGTTAACACTGAAGCTTTCTTT.

The rearrangement uses TRBV27 and TRBJ2-3, with a tentative D call TRBD2 (5 bases). CDR3 length: 16 amino acids. Germline V gene lookup returns CDR1 MNHEY and CDR2 SMNVEV (reference sequence). V dropped 2 bases and J dropped 1 base, with 13 bases sitting between them. As DNA, the CDR3 is TGTGCCAGCAGTTTAATGGAGGCTACCGGCACAGATACGCAGTATTTT. Its protein product is CASSLMEATGTDTQYF.

V usage is TRBV6-1 and J usage is TRBJ2-1; perhaps TRBD2 as D (6 bases). This CDR3 is 14 amino acids long. V was cut by 8 bases and J by 6 bases, with 17 bases left in between. Germline V gene data show CDR1 as MNHNS and CDR2 as SASEGT. Here the CDR3 reads CASCTLPAGNEQFF. The CDR3 region has the DNA TGTGCCAGCTGTACCCTGCCAGCGGGCAATGAGCAGTTCTTC.